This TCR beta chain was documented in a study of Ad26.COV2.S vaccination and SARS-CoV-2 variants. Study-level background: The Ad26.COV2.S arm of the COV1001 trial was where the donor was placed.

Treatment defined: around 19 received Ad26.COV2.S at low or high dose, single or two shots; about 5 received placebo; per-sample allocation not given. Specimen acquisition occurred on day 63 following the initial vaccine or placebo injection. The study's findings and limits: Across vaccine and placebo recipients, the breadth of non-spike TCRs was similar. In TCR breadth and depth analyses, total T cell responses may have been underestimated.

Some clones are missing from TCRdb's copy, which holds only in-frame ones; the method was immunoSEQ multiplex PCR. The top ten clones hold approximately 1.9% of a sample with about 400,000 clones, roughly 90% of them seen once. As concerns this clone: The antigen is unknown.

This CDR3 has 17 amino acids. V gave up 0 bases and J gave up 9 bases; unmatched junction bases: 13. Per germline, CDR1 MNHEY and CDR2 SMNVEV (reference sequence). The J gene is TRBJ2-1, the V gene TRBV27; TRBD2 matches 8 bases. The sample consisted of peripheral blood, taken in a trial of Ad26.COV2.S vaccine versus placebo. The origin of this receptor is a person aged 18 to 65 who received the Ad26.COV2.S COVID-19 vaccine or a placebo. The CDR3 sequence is CASSLSSLLREEGEQFF. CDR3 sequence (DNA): TGTGCCAGCAGTTTATCGTCCCTCTTGCGGGAGGAAGGTGAGCAGTTCTTC.